The present T cell receptor beta chain was sequenced within a study of PD-1 blockade in classical Hodgkin lymphoma (dated by TCRdb to 2018 to 2021). A note on the overall study: Nivolumab dosing was 3 mg/kg intravenously every 2 weeks, continuing until either disease progression or unacceptable toxicity. To define a peripheral blood immune signature of response to PD-1 blockade in classical Hodgkin lymphoma, the study combined TCR beta sequencing with CyTOF. The research as a whole found: The study was restricted to a single clinical trial cohort, and the causes of repertoire differences, possibly disease activity or prior therapy, were left undefined. Baseline TCR diversity was reported as lower in newly diagnosed patients than in healthy donors, and lower still in relapsed/refractory patients. Patients starting nivolumab less than 1 year after ASCT had lower diversity and were excluded from later analyses to avoid confounding by immune reconstitution. Trial patients with a complete response had baseline diversity similar to that of newly diagnosed patients, while partial responders and progressors had significantly lower diversity. A significant rise by C4D1 was seen in CD4+ but not CD8+ TCR diversity (p=0.0027 vs p=0.16), with the rise being most apparent in complete responders (p=0.02).

Genomic DNA was extracted with the Qiagen DNeasy kit from unsorted PBMCs and from negatively selected CD4+ and CD8+ fractions. Amplification of TCR beta CDR3 regions was done by immunoSEQ multiplex PCR with primers that anneal to V and J segments. Amplification bias was minimized using a synthetic immune receptor repertoire, and residual bias was removed computationally after sequencing. The authors' analysis ran thus. Custom Python scripts were used to quantify repertoire diversity as the Shannon entropy index. Unsorted, CD4+ and CD8+ repertoires were analyzed separately, except in combined analyses where CD4+ and CD8+ sequences were merged in silico. A clone was considered expanded if an increase in frequency of at least 2-fold after treatment relative to C1D1 was found, and a pseudocount of 0.5 was applied to clones undetected at baseline. Clones with 0 or 1 copy at C1D1 were defined as singleton clones, while clones with 2 or more copies were defined as non-singleton clones. Clones expanded in unsorted samples were annotated as CD4+, CD8+ or unknown by matching protein sequences in sorted samples from the same patient. Diversity changes from C1D1 to C4D1 were tested in paired samples using Wilcoxon tests. TCRdb's version of the immuneACCESS table is confined to in-frame rearrangements and falls short of the full clone set. An unresolved V gene accounts for under half of the shortfall where checked; the remainder is of unknown origin. The D gene and trimming were derived from the DNA, and the V and J assignments and clone size from that table. The sample table holds roughly 81,000 clones, of which 80% to 95% were seen once. Under 3% of the sample belongs to the ten largest clones.

The germline V gene sets CDR1 to MDHEN and CDR2 to SYDVKM. V is pruned by 5 bases and J by 5 bases, leaving 4 bases of the junction without a gene match. The CDR3 goes from the cysteine to the phenylalanine over 13 residues. Here the CDR3 DNA is all that survives: 39 bases in frame from base 1. Interpreted using the paper, the time point label stands for: cycle 2 day 1 (C2D1) of nivolumab. Every trial patient had relapsed following autologous stem cell transplantation, and prior brentuximab vedotin exposure was what differed among cohorts A, B and C. A total of more than 55 patients with relapsed/refractory classical Hodgkin lymphoma made up the trial cohort, and each patient's best overall response was complete response, partial response or progressive disease. In the multi-cohort phase II CheckMate 205 trial, trial patients received single-agent nivolumab. An independent review committee assessed best overall response by applying the 2007 International Working Group response criteria. Trial PBMCs were collected just before the start of nivolumab (C1D1) and during therapy at cycle 2 day 1 and cycle 4 day 1. Peripheral blood was collected in 8 mL Vacutainer Cell Preparation Tubes, from which PBMCs were isolated by centrifugation and then cryopreserved.

Comment on this clone: This receptor's antigen is unknown. No base-level quality is on record; no much larger clone is a single base apart.

The sequencing here drew on peripheral blood mononuclear cells (PBMCs), taken before the second cycle of nivolumab. The chain is encoded by TRBV28 joined to TRBJ2-5; 8 junctional bases match TRBD2. The clonotype originates from a human donor with classical Hodgkin lymphoma. For the CDR3, the sequence is CASSPPGGETQYF. Read as DNA, the sequence is TGTGCCAGCAGTCCCCCGGGGGGGGAGACCCAGTACTTC. Full variable domain (CDR3 extended with the reference TRBV28 and TRBJ2-5 proteins): DVKVTQSSRYLVKRTGEKVFLECVQDMDHENMFWYRQDPGLGLRLIYFSYDVKMKEKGDIPEGYSVSREKKERFSLILESASTNQTSMYLCASSPPGGETQYFGPGTRLLVL.